This T cell receptor beta chain was recorded in a study of identical twins. This clonotype was observed at least ten times. Its antigen is as yet unknown. Germline V gives CDR1 SGHAT, CDR2 FQDESV (reference sequence). The V and J ends lost 5 bases and 1 base, in that order; junction bases with no gene match: 7. This CDR3 contains 18 residues. Whole-study findings and limits: Abundant beta clonotypes from cord blood had fewer insertions, unlike memory repertoires, which showed none. Interpretation of the results relied on cross-sectional statistical analysis and not on following the same donors. Within beta out-of-frame sequences, the excess sharing observed between twins was weaker.

One entry per CDR3 protein results from TCRdb running MiXCR on the 5' RACE reads. The data show about 200,000 distinct CDR3 sequences, with approximately 10% seen just once and over 8% held by the top ten. The origin of this receptor is a man in his forties or fifties in good health. The chain joins TRBV11-1 to TRBJ2-2; TRBD2 matches 13 bases. Source material: memory T cells sorted from blood. The CDR3 region is CASSAFRLAGGNTGELFF. In DNA form, the CDR3 reads TGTGCCAGCAGCGCCTTTCGACTAGCGGGAGGGAACACCGGGGAGCTGTTTTTT.